This record looks at one TCR beta chain sequence and its context. This clonotype appeared a few times. Its antigen remains undetermined. Base qualities were left out, and no much larger clone turns up one base away. The data were taken from a study of blood T cells in healthy people across ages (dated by TCRdb to the mid-2010s). In the study overall: In model experiments, template switching captured about one uniquely barcoded TCR beta cDNA molecule for every two T cells. To track age-related changes in TCR beta repertoire diversity, the study relied on deep sequencing normalized with unique cDNA molecular identifiers. To avoid experimental bias, donors of different ages were randomly spread across the sequencing lanes. The donors were divided into four age groups: young (average about 16 years), middle-aged (approximately 42), aged (roughly 66) and long-lived (about 90). For two donors (one aged 18 to 30 and one aged 80 or older), the study analyzed two additional independent replicas of 1 million unique cDNA reads from the same blood draw.

Receptor amplification or capture employed 5' RACE. TCRdb names Illumina HiSeq 2500 as the instrument used. A second roughly 7 to 12 cycle PCR used a sample-barcoded 5' primer and a J-beta primer mix. A template-switch 5' adaptor carrying 12 random nucleotides introduced a unique molecular identifier onto each TCR beta cDNA molecule. Each sample yielded at least 3 million CDR3-containing paired-end reads. First-strand cDNA was synthesized from all RNA with the Mint cDNA synthesis kit, primed by a TRBC-specific oligonucleotide. Following uracil-DNA glycosylase treatment, all cDNA underwent a first 18-cycle PCR with the universal primers M1SS and BC2_uni_R. The paper's processing steps were these. Normalization of each sample was performed by random selection of 1 million high-quality reads, each carrying a distinct molecular identifier. Reads with shared molecular identifiers were discarded instead of being binned into consensus sequences. MiTCR, set to a Q25 quality threshold and the strictest error-elimination algorithm, was used for CDR3 identification, clonotype clustering and error correction. A nonparametric unseen species model with Euler transformation was used to estimate a lower bound on total TCR beta diversity. Using fastp at Q25 and MiXCR, TCRdb reprocessed the public reads and kept productive beta chains. Every distinct CDR3 protein forms one entry, paired with its most common genes and DNA. TCRdb's processing, not the study's, gives the V and J calls here. Here the sample has some 1.5 million distinct CDR3 sequences; under 55% occur a single time. The ten largest clones take up about 4.1% of the sample.

As encoded in the germline V gene (reference sequence), CDR1 is DFQATT while CDR2 is SNEGSKA. Trimming leaves V shorter by 3 bases and J shorter by 4 bases, with the junction holding 5 bases beyond the gene matches. CDR3 length: 13 amino acids, cysteine to phenylalanine. Kept here is only the CDR3 DNA, which spans 39 bases and is read in frame from base 1. The research as a whole found: Because profiling used bulk unsorted PBMCs, naive and antigen-experienced compartments could not be compared conclusively. Because the CMV infection status of the donors was unknown, age-related changes in expanded clonotypes may potentially have been confounded. Compared with the aged group, more naive CD4+ T cells, fewer expanded clones and increased TCR diversity were shown by the long-lived group, suggesting age selection. A strong correlation was found between observed TCR beta diversity and the percentage of naive T cells measured by flow cytometry. Estimates of total diversity based on one million sequenced T cells were considered lower bounds and underestimates. Observed TCR beta diversity per million T cells fell roughly linearly with age, and a significant reduction was already apparent by age around 40.

The donors were roughly 40 Caucasian individuals from Russia, aged roughly 6 to 90 years, who were systemically healthy. Each donor gave 8 to 10 milliliters of peripheral blood, drawn into EDTA-treated Vacutainer tubes. PBMCs were isolated by Ficoll-Paque density-gradient centrifugation, with at least 7 million obtained per sample. Total RNA, at least 5.5 micrograms per sample, was extracted from PBMCs with Trizol reagent. The percentages of naive CD45RAhigh/CD27high T cells were determined by flow cytometry on a PBMC aliquot from every donor. Sequenced material: blood. Recombination connected TRBV20-1 to TRBJ1-1, with 7 bases in between that match TRBD1. The TCR comes from a woman in her late teens or twenties in good health. The nucleotides are TGCAGTGCTAGGCCAGGGGGTCTCACTGAAGCTTTCTTT. It specifies CSARPGGLTEAFF.